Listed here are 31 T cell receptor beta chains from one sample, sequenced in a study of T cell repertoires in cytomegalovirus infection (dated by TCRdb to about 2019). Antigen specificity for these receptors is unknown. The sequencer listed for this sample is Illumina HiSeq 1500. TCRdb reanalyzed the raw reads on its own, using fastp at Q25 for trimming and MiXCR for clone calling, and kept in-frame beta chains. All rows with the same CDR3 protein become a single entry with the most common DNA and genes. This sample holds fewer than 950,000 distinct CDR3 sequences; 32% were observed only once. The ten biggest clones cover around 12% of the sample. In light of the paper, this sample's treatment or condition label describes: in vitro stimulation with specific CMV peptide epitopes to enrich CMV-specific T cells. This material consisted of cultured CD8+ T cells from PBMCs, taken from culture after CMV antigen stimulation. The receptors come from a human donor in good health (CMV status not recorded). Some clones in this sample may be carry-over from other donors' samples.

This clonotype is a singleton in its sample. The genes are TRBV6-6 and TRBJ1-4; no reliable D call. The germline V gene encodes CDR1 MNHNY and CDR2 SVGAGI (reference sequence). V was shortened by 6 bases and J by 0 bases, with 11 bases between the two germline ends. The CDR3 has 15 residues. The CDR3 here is CASRSDWTTNEKLFF. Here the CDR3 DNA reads TGTGCCAGCAGGTCTGACTGGACAACTAATGAAAAACTGTTTTTT.

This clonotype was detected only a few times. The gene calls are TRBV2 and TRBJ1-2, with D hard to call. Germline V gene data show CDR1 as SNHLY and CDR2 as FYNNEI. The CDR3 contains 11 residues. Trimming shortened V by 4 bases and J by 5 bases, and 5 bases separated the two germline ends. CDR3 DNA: TGTGCCAGCAGTGTTGAGTATGGCTACACCTTC. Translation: CASSVEYGYTF.

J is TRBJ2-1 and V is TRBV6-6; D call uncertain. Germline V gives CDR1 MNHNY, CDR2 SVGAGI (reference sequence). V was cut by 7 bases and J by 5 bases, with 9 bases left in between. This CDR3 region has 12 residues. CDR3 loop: CASKGGNNEQFF. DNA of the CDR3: TGTGCCAGCAAAGGCGGAAACAATGAGCAGTTCTTC.

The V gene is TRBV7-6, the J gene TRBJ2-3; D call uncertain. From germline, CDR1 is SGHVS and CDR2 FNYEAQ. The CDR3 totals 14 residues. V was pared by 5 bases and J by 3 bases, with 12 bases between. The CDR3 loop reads CASSPWPRTDTQYF. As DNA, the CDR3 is TGTGCCAGCAGCCCATGGCCGAGGACAGATACGCAGTATTTT. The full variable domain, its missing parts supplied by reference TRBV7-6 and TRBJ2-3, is GAGVSQSPRYKVTKRGQDVALRCDPISGHVSLYWYRQALGQGPEFLTYFNYEAQQDKSGLPNDRFSAERPEGSISTLTIQRTEQRDSAMYRCASSPWPRTDTQYFGPGTRLTVL.

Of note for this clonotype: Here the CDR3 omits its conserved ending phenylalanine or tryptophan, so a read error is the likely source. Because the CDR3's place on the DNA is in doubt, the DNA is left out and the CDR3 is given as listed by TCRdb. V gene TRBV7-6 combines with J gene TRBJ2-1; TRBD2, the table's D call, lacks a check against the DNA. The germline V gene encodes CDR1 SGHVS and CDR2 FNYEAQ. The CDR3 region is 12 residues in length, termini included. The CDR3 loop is CASSLTDLVPFS.

The CDR3 bases are TGTGCCAGCAGCTTGTACGGTGAACTAGATCGAGAGACCCAGTACTTC. Protein: CASSLYGELDRETQYF. The V and J genes are TRBV5-6 and TRBJ2-5, with D possibly matching TRBD2 (5 bases). With 1 base removed from V and 4 bases from J, the gap between germline ends came to 17 bases. This CDR3 spans 16 amino acids. Germline CDR1 and CDR2: SGHDT and YYEEEE.

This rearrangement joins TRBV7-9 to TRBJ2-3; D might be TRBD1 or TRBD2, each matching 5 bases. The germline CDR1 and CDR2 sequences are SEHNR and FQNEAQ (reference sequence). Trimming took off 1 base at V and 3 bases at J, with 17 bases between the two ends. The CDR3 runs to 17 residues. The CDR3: CASSLGISEGATDTQYF. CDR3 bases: TGTGCCAGCAGCTTAGGGATTAGCGAAGGGGCTACAGATACGCAGTATTTT.

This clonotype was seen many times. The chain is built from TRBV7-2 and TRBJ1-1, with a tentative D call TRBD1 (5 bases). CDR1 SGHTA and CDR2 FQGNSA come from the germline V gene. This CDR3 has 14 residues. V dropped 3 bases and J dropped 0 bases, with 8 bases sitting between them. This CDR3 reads CASSLARVNTEAFF. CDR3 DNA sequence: TGTGCCAGCAGCTTGGCCAGGGTGAACACTGAAGCTTTCTTT.

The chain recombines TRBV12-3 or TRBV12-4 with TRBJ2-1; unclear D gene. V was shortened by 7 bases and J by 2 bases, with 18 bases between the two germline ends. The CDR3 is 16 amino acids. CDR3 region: CASTFSDGSTYNEQFF. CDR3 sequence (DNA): TGTGCCAGCACCTTCTCCGATGGGTCCACCTACAATGAGCAGTTCTTC.

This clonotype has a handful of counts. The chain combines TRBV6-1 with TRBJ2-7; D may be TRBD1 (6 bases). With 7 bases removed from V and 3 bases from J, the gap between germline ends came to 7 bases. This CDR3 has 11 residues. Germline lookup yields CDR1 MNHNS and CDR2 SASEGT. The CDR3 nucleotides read TGTGCCAGCAAGGACAGCTACGAGCAGTACTTC. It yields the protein CASKDSYEQYF.

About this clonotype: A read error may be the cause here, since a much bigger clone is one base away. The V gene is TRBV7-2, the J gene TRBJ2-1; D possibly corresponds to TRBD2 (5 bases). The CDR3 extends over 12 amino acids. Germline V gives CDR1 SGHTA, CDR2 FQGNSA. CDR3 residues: CASRSSRNDQFF. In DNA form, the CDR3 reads TGTGCCAGCAGATCTAGCCGAAATGATCAGTTCTTC.

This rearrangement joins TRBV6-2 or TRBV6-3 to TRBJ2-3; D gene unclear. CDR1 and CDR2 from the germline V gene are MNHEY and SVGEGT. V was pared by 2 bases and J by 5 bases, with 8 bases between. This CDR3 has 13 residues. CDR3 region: CASSYLIRDTQYF. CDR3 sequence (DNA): TGTGCCAGCAGTTACCTTATAAGAGATACGCAGTATTTT.

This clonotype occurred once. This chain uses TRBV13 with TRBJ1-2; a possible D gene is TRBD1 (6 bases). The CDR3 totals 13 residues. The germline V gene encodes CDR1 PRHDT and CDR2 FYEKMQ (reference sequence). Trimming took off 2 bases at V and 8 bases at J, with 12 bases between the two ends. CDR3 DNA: TGTGCCAGCAGCTTACAGGGGCCCTTAGGCTACACCTTC. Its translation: CASSLQGPLGYTF.

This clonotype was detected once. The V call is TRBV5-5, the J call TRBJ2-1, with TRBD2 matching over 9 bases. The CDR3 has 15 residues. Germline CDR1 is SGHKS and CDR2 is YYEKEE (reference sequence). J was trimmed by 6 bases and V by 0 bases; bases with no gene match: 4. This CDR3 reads CASSLEASGANEQFF. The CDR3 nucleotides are TGTGCCAGCAGCTTGGAGGCTAGCGGGGCCAATGAGCAGTTCTTC.

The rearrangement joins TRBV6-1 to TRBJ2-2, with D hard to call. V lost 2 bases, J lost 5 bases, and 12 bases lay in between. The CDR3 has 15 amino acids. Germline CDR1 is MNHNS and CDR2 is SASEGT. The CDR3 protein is CASSELGRRTGELFF. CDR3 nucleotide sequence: TGTGCCAGCAGTGAACTCGGCAGGCGGACCGGGGAGCTGTTTTTT.

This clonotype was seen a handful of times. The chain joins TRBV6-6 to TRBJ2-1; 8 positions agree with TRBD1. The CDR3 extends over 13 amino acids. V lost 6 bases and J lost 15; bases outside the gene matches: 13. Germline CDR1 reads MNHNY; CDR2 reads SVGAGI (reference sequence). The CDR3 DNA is TGTGCCAGCAGCACCTACCCGGACAGGGACCCGTTCTTC. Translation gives CASSTYPDRDPFF.

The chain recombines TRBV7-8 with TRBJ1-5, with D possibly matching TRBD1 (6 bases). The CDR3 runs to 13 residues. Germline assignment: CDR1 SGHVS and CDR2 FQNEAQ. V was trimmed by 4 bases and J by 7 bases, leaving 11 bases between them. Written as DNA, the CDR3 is TGTGCCAGCAGCTCGAGGGGGGAGCAGCCCCAGCATTTT. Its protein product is CASSSRGEQPQHF.

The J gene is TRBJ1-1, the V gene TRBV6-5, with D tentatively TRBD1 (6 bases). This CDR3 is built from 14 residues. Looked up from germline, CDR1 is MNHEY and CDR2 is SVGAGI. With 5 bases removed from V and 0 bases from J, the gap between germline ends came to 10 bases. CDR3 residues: CASSISGVNTEAFF. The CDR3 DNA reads TGTGCCAGCAGTATATCAGGGGTGAACACTGAAGCTTTCTTT.

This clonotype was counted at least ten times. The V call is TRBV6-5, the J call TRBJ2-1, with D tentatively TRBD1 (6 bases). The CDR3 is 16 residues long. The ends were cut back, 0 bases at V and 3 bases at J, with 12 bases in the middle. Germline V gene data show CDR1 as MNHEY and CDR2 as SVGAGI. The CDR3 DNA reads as TGTGCCAGCAGTTACTCGGGGGACAAGCACTACAATGAGCAGTTCTTC. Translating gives CASSYSGDKHYNEQFF.

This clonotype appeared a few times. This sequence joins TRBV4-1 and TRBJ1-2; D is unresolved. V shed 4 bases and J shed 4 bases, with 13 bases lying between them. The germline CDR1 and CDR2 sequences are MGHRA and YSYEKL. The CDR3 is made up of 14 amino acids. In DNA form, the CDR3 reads TGCGCCAGCAGCCTCCACGGGGTTAGCTATGGCTACACCTTC. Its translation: CASSLHGVSYGYTF.

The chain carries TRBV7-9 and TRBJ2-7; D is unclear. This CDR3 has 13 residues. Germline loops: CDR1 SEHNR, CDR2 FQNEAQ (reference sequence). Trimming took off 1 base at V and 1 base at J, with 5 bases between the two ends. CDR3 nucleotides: TGTGCCAGCAGCTTAGGGTGGTCCTACGAGCAGTACGTC. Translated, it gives CASSLGWSYEQYV.

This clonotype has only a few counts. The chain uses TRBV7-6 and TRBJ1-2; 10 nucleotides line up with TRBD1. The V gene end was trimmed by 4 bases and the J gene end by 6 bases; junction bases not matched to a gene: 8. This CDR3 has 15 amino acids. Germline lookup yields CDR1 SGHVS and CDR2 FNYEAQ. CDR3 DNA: TGTGCCAGCAGCTCTCGGACAGGGGGAGGGCATGGCTACACCTTC. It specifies CASSSRTGGGHGYTF. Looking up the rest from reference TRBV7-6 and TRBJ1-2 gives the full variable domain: GAGVSQSPRYKVTKRGQDVALRCDPISGHVSLYWYRQALGQGPEFLTYFNYEAQQDKSGLPNDRFSAERPEGSISTLTIQRTEQRDSAMYRCASSSRTGGGHGYTFGSGTRLTVV.

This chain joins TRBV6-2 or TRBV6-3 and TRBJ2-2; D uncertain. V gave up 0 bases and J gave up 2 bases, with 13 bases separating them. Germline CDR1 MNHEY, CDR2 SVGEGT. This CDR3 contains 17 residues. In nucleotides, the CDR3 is TGTGCCAGCAGTTACTCGGAGATGAAGGGAAACACCGGGGAGCTGTTTTTT. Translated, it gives CASSYSEMKGNTGELFF.

This CDR3 is CASRDRLTGELFF. The CDR3 bases are TGCGCCAGCAGGGACAGGTTGACCGGGGAGCTGTTTTTT. The chain carries TRBV4-3 and TRBJ2-2, with 7 bases aligning to TRBD1. Germline lookup yields CDR1 LGHNA and CDR2 YSLEER. This CDR3 comprises 13 residues. The junction had 3 bases not matched to a gene; V was cut back by 6 bases and J by 5 bases.

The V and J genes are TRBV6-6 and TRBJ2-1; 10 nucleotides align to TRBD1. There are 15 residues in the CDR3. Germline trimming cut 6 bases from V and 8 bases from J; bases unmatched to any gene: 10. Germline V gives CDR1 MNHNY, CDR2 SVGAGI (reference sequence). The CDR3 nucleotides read TGTGCCAGCAGCATCAGGGGGACAGGGGTCGATGAGCAGTTCTTC. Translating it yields CASSIRGTGVDEQFF.

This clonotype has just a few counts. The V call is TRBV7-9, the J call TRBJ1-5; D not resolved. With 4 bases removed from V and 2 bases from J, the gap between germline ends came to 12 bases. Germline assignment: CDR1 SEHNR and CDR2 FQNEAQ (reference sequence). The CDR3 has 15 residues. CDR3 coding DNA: TGTGCCAGCAGCTCCCCGGTGGAGGGCAATCAGCCCCAGCATTTT. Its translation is CASSSPVEGNQPQHF.

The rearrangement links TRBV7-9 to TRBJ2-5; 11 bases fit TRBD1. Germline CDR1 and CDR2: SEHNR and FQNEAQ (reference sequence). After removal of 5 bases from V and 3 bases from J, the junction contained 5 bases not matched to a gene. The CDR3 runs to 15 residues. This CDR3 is CASSRGDRGKETQYF. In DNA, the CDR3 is TGTGCCAGCAGCCGCGGGGACAGGGGGAAAGAGACCCAGTACTTC.

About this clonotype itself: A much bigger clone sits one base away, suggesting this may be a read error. The CDR3 region has the DNA TGTGCTAGTGGATGGAACAGTTCCTACGAGCAGTACTTC. This gives the protein CASGWNSSYEQYF. V gene TRBV12-5 combines with J gene TRBJ2-7; no clear D gene. Germline CDR1 and CDR2: LGHNT and FRNRAP. The V end lost 6 bases, the J end lost 1 base, and 10 bases lay between the germline ends. The CDR3 totals 13 residues. The full variable domain, its missing parts supplied by reference TRBV12-5 and TRBJ2-7, is DARVTQTPRHKVTEMGQEVTMRCQPILGHNTVFWYRQTMMQGLELLAYFRNRAPLDDSGMPKDRFSAEMPDATLATLKIQPSEPRDSAVYFCASGWNSSYEQYFGPGTRLTVT.

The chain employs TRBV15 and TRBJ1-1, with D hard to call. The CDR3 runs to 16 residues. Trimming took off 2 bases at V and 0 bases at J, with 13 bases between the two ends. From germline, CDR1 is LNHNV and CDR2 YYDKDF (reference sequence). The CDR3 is CATSRSRSVMNTEAFF. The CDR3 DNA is TGTGCCACCAGCAGATCCCGGAGTGTTATGAACACTGAAGCTTTCTTT.

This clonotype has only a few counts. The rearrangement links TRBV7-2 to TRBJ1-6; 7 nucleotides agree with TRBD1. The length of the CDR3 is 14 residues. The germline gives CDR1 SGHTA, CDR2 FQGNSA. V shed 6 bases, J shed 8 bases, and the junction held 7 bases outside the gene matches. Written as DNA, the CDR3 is TGTGCCAGCAGTCCCGACAGGGACTATTCACCCCTCCACTTT. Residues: CASSPDRDYSPLHF.

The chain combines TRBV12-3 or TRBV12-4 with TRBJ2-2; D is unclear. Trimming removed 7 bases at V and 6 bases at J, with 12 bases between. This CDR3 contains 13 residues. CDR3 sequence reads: CASTPTRPGELFF. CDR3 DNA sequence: TGTGCCAGCACCCCCACCCGTCCCGGGGAGCTGTTTTTT.